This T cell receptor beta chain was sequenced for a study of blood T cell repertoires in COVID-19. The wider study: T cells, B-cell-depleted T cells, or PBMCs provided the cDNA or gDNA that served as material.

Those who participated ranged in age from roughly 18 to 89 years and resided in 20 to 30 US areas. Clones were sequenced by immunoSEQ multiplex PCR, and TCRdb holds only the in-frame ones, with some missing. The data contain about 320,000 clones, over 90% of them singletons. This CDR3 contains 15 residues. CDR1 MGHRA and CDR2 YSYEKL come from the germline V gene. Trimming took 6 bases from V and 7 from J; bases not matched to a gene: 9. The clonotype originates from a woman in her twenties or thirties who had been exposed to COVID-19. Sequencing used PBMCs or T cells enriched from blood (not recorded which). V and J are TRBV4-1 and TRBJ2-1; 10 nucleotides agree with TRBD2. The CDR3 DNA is TGCGCCAGCAGTCAGCCGGGACTAGCGATTAATGAGCAGTTCTTC. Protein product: CASSQPGLAINEQFF.